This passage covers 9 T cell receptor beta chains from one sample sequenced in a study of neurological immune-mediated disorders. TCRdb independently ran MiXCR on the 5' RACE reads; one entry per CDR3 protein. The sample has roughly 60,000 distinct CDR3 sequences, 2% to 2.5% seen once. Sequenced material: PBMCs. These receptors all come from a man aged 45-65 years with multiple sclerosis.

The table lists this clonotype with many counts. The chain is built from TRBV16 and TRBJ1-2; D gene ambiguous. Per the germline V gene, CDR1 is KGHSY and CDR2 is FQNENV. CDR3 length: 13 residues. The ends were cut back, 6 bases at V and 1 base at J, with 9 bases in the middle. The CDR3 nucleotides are TGTGCCAGCAGACTAGGTGATAACTATGGCTACACCTTC. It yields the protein CASRLGDNYGYTF.

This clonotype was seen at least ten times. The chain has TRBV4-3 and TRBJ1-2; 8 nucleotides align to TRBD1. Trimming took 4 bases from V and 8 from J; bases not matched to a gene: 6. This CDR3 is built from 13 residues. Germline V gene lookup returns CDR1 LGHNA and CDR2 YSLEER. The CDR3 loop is CASSRDRGLGYTF. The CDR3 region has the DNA TGCGCCAGCAGCCGCGACAGGGGCCTGGGCTACACCTTC.

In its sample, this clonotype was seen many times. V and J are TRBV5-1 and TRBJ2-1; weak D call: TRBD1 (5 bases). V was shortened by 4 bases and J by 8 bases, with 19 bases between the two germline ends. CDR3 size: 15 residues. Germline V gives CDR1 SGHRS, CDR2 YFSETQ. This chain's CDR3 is CASSVGVVGQDEQFF. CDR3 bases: TGCGCCAGCAGCGTGGGCGTAGTGGGGCAGGATGAGCAGTTCTTC.

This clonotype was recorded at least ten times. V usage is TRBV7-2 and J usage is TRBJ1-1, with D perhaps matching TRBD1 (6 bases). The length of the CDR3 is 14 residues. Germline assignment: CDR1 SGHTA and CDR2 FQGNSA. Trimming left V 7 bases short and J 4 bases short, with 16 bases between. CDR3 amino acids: CASTPLTGATEAFF. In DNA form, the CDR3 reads TGTGCCAGCACCCCTCTCACGGGGGCCACTGAAGCTTTCTTT.

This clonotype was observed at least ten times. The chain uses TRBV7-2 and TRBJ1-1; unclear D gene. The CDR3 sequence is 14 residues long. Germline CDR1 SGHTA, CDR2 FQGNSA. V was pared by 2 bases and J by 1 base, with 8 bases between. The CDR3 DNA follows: TGTGCCAGCAGCTTACGGCAGGCGAACACTGAAGCTTTCTTT. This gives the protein CASSLRQANTEAFF. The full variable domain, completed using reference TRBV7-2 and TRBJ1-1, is GAGVSQSPSNKVTEKGKDVELRCDPISGHTALYWYRQSLGQGLEFLIYFQGNSAPDKSGLPSDRFSAERTGGSVSTLTIQRTQQEDSAVYLCASSLRQANTEAFFGQGTRLTVV.

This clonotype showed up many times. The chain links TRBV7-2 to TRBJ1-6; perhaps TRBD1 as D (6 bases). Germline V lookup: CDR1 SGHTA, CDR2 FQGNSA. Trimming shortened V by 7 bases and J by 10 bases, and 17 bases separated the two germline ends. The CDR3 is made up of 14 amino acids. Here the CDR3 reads CASNRGGGHSPLHF. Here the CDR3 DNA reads TGTGCCAGCAACCGAGGCGGGGGGCACTCACCCCTCCACTTT. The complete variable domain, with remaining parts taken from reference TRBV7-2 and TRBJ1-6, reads GAGVSQSPSNKVTEKGKDVELRCDPISGHTALYWYRQSLGQGLEFLIYFQGNSAPDKSGLPSDRFSAERTGGSVSTLTIQRTQQEDSAVYLCASNRGGGHSPLHFGNGTRLTVT.

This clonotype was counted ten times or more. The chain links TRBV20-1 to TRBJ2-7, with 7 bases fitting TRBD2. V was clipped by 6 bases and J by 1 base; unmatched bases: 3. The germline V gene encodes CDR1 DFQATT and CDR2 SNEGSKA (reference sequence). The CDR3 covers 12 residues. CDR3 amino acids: CSATGGSYEQYF. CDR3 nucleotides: TGCAGTGCAACCGGGGGGTCCTACGAGCAGTACTTC.

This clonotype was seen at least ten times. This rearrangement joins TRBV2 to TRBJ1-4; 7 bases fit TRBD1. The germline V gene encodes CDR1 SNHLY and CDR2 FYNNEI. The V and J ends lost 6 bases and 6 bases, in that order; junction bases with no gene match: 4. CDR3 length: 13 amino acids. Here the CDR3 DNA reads TGTGCCAGCAGAGCAACAGGGGATGAAAAACTGTTTTTT. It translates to CASRATGDEKLFF.

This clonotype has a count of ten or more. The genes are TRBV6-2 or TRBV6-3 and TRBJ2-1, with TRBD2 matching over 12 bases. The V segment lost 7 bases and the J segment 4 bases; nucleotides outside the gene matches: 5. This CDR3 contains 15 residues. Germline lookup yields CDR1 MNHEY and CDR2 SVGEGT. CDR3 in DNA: TGTGCCAGCACCTTGGGACTAGCGGGTTACAATGAGCAGTTCTTC. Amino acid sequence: CASTLGLAGYNEQFF.